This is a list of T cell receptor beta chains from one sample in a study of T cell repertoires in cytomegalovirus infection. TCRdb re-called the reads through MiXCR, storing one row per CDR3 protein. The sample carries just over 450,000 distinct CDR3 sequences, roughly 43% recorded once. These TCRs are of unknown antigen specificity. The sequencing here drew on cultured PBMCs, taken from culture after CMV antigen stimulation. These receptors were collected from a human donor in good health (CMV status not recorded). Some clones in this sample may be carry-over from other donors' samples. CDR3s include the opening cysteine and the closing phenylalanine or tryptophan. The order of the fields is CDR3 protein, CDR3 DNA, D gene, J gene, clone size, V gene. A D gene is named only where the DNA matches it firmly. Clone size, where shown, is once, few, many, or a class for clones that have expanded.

CASSQVQGTQYF TGCGCCAGCAGCCAAGTTCAGGGTACGCAGTATTTT NA TRBJ2-3 NA TRBV4-1
CASSFQVSYNSPLHF TGTGCCAGCAGCTTTCAGGTCTCCTATAATTCACCCCTCCACTTT NA TRBJ1-6 NA TRBV7-2
CASRTDGGRPGGDTQYF TGTGCCAGCAGGACGGACGGGGGCCGTCCGGGTGGAGATACGCAGTATTTT NA TRBJ2-3 NA TRBV6-1
CSARSGGGGNEQFF TGCAGTGCTAGATCGGGCGGGGGGGGCAATGAGCAGTTCTTC TRBD2 TRBJ2-1 NA TRBV20-1
CASSFGDRGEKLFF TGTGCCAGCAGTTTTGGGGACAGGGGTGAAAAACTGTTTTTT TRBD1 TRBJ1-4 NA TRBV12-3/TRBV12-4
CASSLSGTFSYGYTF TGTGCCAGCAGTTTGTCAGGCACCTTCTCATATGGCTACACCTTC NA TRBJ1-2 NA TRBV12-3/TRBV12-4
CASSVAPRQYF TGTGCCAGCTCTGTTGCGCCCAGGCAGTACTTC NA TRBJ2-7 NA TRBV2
CASSLDVYQMWFTGELFF TGTGCCAGCAGCTTAGATGTCTATCAAATGTGGTTCACCGGGGAGCTGTTTTTT NA TRBJ2-2 many TRBV7-8
CSAGRGAGAGNEQFF TGCAGTGCTGGTCGGGGAGCGGGAGCTGGCAATGAGCAGTTCTTC TRBD2 TRBJ2-1 NA TRBV20-1
CASSLRASGGYNEQFF TGTGCCAGCAGCTTGAGGGCTAGCGGGGGATACAATGAGCAGTTCTTC TRBD2 TRBJ2-1 NA TRBV5-4
CASSSDRGLDNQPQHF TGTGCCAGCAGCTCGGACAGGGGGCTGGACAATCAGCCCCAGCATTTT TRBD1 TRBJ1-5 NA TRBV7-8
CASSFMAGGMNTEAFF TGTGCCAGCAGTTTCATGGCAGGGGGTATGAACACTGAAGCTTTCTTT TRBD1 TRBJ1-1 few TRBV12-3/TRBV12-4
CASSFYTPGTATYEQYF TGTGCCAGCAGCTTTTACACCCCCGGGACAGCGACCTACGAGCAGTACTTC TRBD1 TRBJ2-7 few TRBV7-2
CASSPRWLNTDTQYF TGTGCCAGCAGCCCCAGATGGCTGAACACAGATACGCAGTATTTT NA TRBJ2-3 NA TRBV7-2
CASSLREIYGYTF TGTGCCAGCAGCTTGAGAGAGATCTATGGCTACACCTTC NA TRBJ1-2 NA TRBV5-6
CASRAGDLGQFF TGTGCCAGCAGGGCGGGGGACTTAGGGCAGTTCTTC TRBD2 TRBJ2-1 NA TRBV12-3/TRBV12-4
CSAIGPPGHEQYF TGCAGTGCTATAGGGCCTCCTGGTCACGAGCAGTACTTC NA TRBJ2-7 NA TRBV20-1
CASRWTGAVGQPQHF TGTGCCAGCAGGTGGACAGGCGCGGTAGGTCAGCCCCAGCATTTT TRBD1 TRBJ1-5 few TRBV27
CSAQPRDRAEETQYF TGCAGTGCTCAGCCCAGGGACAGAGCGGAAGAGACCCAGTACTTC TRBD1 TRBJ2-5 NA TRBV20-1
CASSPPSGNTIYF TGTGCCAGCTCACCACCCTCGGGAAACACCATATATTTT NA TRBJ1-3 NA TRBV18
CASSQAGEPTDTQYF TGTGCCAGCAGCCAAGCGGGGGAGCCCACAGATACGCAGTATTTT NA TRBJ2-3 NA TRBV4-2
CASSNQGALGNTIYF TGTGCCAGCAGCAACCAAGGGGCCCTAGGGAACACCATATATTTT NA TRBJ1-3 few TRBV7-9
CASSLSLRALRTDTQYF TGTGCCAGCAGTTTATCCCTCCGAGCGCTCCGCACAGATACGCAGTATTTT NA TRBJ2-3 NA TRBV27
CASRPDRTSGGTDTQYF TGCGCCAGCAGACCCGATAGAACTAGCGGGGGCACAGATACGCAGTATTTT TRBD2 TRBJ2-3 NA TRBV5-1
CASSLGRPGTTGYTF TGTGCCAGCAGCTTAGGGAGGCCCGGGACAACTGGCTACACCTTC NA TRBJ1-2 NA TRBV7-2
CASGRDNQPQHF TGTGCCAGCGGCAGGGACAATCAGCCCCAGCATTTT NA TRBJ1-5 NA TRBV12-3/TRBV12-4
CASSLDRLRRNQPQHF TGTGCCAGCAGCTTAGACAGACTCAGGCGCAATCAGCCCCAGCATTTT NA TRBJ1-5 NA TRBV7-8
CASILSGRSNQPQHF TGTGCCAGCATCCTTTCTGGCAGGAGCAATCAGCCCCAGCATTTT NA TRBJ1-5 few TRBV6-1
CASSLVLGGSYNEQFF TGTGCCAGCAGCTTAGTTCTAGGGGGGTCCTACAATGAGCAGTTCTTC NA TRBJ2-1 NA TRBV7-6
CASSPLIRVFSNQPQHF TGTGCCAGCAGCCCTCTAATTCGGGTCTTTAGCAATCAGCCCCAGCATTTT NA TRBJ1-5 few TRBV7-8
CASRSDWSSYNEQFF TGTGCCAGCAGGTCCGACTGGAGCTCCTACAATGAGCAGTTCTTC NA TRBJ2-1 few TRBV2
CASSYRSGPYGQFF TGTGCCAGCAGCTATCGTAGTGGCCCCTATGGGCAGTTCTTC NA TRBJ2-1 few TRBV7-2
CASSLAQGHSPLHF TGTGCCAGCAGCTTAGCCCAAGGCCATTCACCCCTCCACTTT NA TRBJ1-6 NA TRBV7-9
CASSNRRRGGGETQYF TGTGCCAGCAGCAACAGAAGACGGGGGGGCGGTGAGACCCAGTACTTC TRBD2 TRBJ2-5 few TRBV4-2
CASSLRSAGDTQYF TGTGCCAGCAGCTTAAGGTCAGCGGGAGATACGCAGTATTTT NA TRBJ2-3 NA TRBV7-2
CASSIGREQYF TGTGCCAGCAGTATAGGGAGGGAGCAGTACTTC NA TRBJ2-7 NA TRBV27
CAISVGTTDTQYF TGTGCCATCAGTGTTGGGACCACAGATACGCAGTATTTT NA TRBJ2-3 few TRBV10-3
CASSLGGARAEQYF TGTGCCAGCAGTTTAGGGGGGGCACGGGCCGAGCAGTACTTC NA TRBJ2-7 NA TRBV12-3/TRBV12-4
CASSLTPRAIGNQPQHF TGTGCCAGCAGCTTGACCCCCCGGGCTATAGGCAATCAGCCCCAGCATTTT NA TRBJ1-5 NA TRBV11-2
CASSVLGQGKRDTQYF TGTGCCAGCAGTGTCCTGGGACAGGGTAAGAGAGATACGCAGTATTTT TRBD1 TRBJ2-3 NA TRBV6-1
CASSQGPGTENTEAFF TGCGCCAGCAGCCAGGGTCCCGGGACAGAGAACACTGAAGCTTTCTTT TRBD1 TRBJ1-1 NA TRBV4-1
CASSFSRAGGNYEQYF TGTGCCAGCAGTTTCTCGCGAGCGGGGGGCAACTACGAGCAGTACTTC TRBD2 TRBJ2-7 NA TRBV28
CASSSTMWTAYEQYF TGTGCCAGCAGCTCTACTATGTGGACCGCCTACGAGCAGTACTTC NA TRBJ2-7 many TRBV7-2
CASSGDWALPGELFF TGTGCCAGCAGTGGCGATTGGGCGTTGCCCGGGGAGCTGTTTTTT NA TRBJ2-2 few TRBV7-8
CASSSDGVFSYEQYF TGTGCCAGCAGCTCAGACGGAGTTTTCTCCTACGAGCAGTACTTC NA TRBJ2-7 many TRBV7-2
CASSDPGAGAGNTIYF TGTGCCAGCAGCGATCCCGGGGCCGGCGCTGGAAACACCATATATTTT NA TRBJ1-3 NA TRBV3-1
CASSSRIGAGSPLHF TGTGCCAGCAGCTCACGAATAGGTGCGGGGTCACCCCTCCACTTT NA TRBJ1-6 NA TRBV7-2
CASSSARGGLAGSYEQYF TGTGCCAGCAGTTCGGCCCGAGGGGGACTAGCGGGCTCCTACGAGCAGTACTTC TRBD2 TRBJ2-7 NA TRBV12-3/TRBV12-4
CASSTGQGEAETQYF TGTGCCAGCAGCACGGGACAGGGCGAGGCAGAGACCCAGTACTTC TRBD1 TRBJ2-5 few TRBV7-2
CASSTGGLGAYEQYF TGTGCCAGCAGCACAGGGGGACTAGGGGCCTACGAGCAGTACTTC NA TRBJ2-7 few TRBV7-9
CASKRGLRATQYF TGTGCCAGCAAAAGGGGCCTCCGGGCGACCCAGTACTTC NA TRBJ2-5 few TRBV12-3/TRBV12-4
CASSEQGARGYTF TGTGCCAGCAGCGAACAGGGGGCTCGTGGCTACACCTTC TRBD1 TRBJ1-2 NA TRBV12-3/TRBV12-4